Below, 22 T cell receptor beta chains from the same sample are listed, as sequenced in a study of blood T cell repertoires in COVID-19. The protocol was immunoSEQ multiplex PCR, while the TCRdb copy is restricted to in-frame clones and leaves out a portion. The profile covers under 300,000 clones, with around four fifths appearing a single time and roughly 5.8% taken by the ten largest. Source material: peripheral blood. The receptors stem from a man older than 75 with acute or convalescent COVID-19.

The chain employs TRBV11-1 and TRBJ1-6; 7 positions agree with TRBD1. Germline CDR1 SGHAT, CDR2 FQDESV (reference sequence). With V trimmed by 4 bases and J by 5 bases, 8 bases remained unmatched. There are 16 residues in the CDR3. The CDR3 bases are TGTGCCAGCAGCTCAGCCCGGGACAGTGATAATTCACCCCTCCACTTT. Amino acids: CASSSARDSDNSPLHF.

The V gene is TRBV7-9, the J gene TRBJ2-7; a possible D gene is TRBD2 (6 bases). With 3 bases removed from V and 3 bases from J, the gap between germline ends came to 9 bases. The CDR3 consists of 13 residues. From germline, CDR1 is SEHNR and CDR2 FQNEAQ (reference sequence). The CDR3, as DNA: TGTGCCAGCAGCTTTTTCGGGGGCTACGAGCAGTACTTC. Protein sequence: CASSFFGGYEQYF.

This chain joins TRBV7-9 and TRBJ1-2, with D uncertain. Trimming pared 4 bases from V and 0 bases from J, leaving 9 bases between. In germline, CDR1 is SEHNR, CDR2 FQNEAQ (reference sequence). This CDR3 region has 14 residues. The CDR3 DNA is TGTGCCAGCAGCTCCACGGGGACTAACTATGGCTACACCTTC. Amino acid sequence: CASSSTGTNYGYTF. Combining the CDR3 with reference TRBV7-9 and TRBJ1-2 gives the whole variable domain DTGVSQNPRHKITKRGQNVTFRCDPISEHNRLYWYRQTLGQGPEFLTYFQNEAQLEKSRLLSDRFSAERPKGSFSTLEIQRTEQGDSAMYLCASSSTGTNYGYTFGSGTRLTVV.

Only one count was recorded for this clone. The rearrangement joins TRBV9 to TRBJ2-3; TRBD2 aligns across 7 bases. Losses at the gene ends were 3 bases for V and 8 bases for J; bases not matched to a gene: 3. The CDR3 is 12 amino acids. Germline CDR1 SGDLS, CDR2 YYNGEE. The CDR3 reads CASSAGTTTQYF. The CDR3 DNA follows: TGTGCCAGCAGCGCCGGGACTACTACGCAGTATTTT.

V is TRBV11-2 and J is TRBJ2-3; perhaps TRBD2 as D (7 bases). The germline gives CDR1 SGHAT, CDR2 FQNNGV. Trimming cost V 7 bases and J 2 bases, with 22 bases left between them. CDR3 size: 17 residues. The CDR3 DNA reads as TGTGCCAGCACCTTCCACCCTCGGGGGGCCTCCACAGATACGCAGTATTTT. Its protein is CASTFHPRGASTDTQYF. The entire variable domain, with the rest obtained from reference TRBV11-2 and TRBJ2-3, is as follows: EAGVAQSPRYKIIEKRQSVAFWCNPISGHATLYWYQQILGQGPKLLIQFQNNGVVDDSQLPKDRFSAERLKGVDSTLKIQPAKLEDSAVYLCASTFHPRGASTDTQYFGPGTRLTVL.

This clone was seen only a few times. The chain is built from TRBV29-1 and TRBJ2-3; unclear D gene. V lost 2 bases, J lost 1 base, and 4 bases lay in between. Germline assignment: CDR1 SQVTM and CDR2 ANQGSEA. The length of the CDR3 is 12 residues. CDR3 nucleotide sequence: TGCAGCGTTGAATCCGGCACAGATACGCAGTATTTT. Protein product: CSVESGTDTQYF.

V gene TRBV7-2 combines with J gene TRBJ2-2; no clear D. The germline CDR1 and CDR2 sequences are SGHTA and FQGNSA. The germline V and J ends were trimmed by 1 base and 6 bases, with 6 bases remaining between them. The CDR3 sequence is 13 residues long. The CDR3 region is CASSLVGAGELFF. The CDR3 DNA sequence: TGTGCCAGCAGCTTAGTTGGAGCCGGGGAGCTGTTTTTT.

The chain couples TRBV5-1 to TRBJ1-2; TRBD1 agrees at 7 bases. The germline CDR1 and CDR2 sequences are SGHRS and YFSETQ. The CDR3 is 16 amino acids. V trimming: 4 bases; J trimming: 0 bases; junction bases outside the gene matches: 9. CDR3 region: CASSDRTGAANYGYTF. The CDR3 DNA reads as TGCGCCAGCAGCGATAGGACAGGAGCAGCTAACTATGGCTACACCTTC. Filled out from reference TRBV5-1 and TRBJ1-2, the complete variable domain reads KAGVTQTPRYLIKTRGQQVTLSCSPISGHRSVSWYQQTPGQGLQFLFEYFSETQRNKGNFPGRFSGRQFSNSRSEMNVSTLELGDSALYLCASSDRTGAANYGYTFGSGTRLTVV.

This rearrangement joins TRBV29-1 to TRBJ2-3; 11 bases map to TRBD2. The CDR3 sequence is 16 residues long. The V gene's germline CDR1 is SQVTM and CDR2 ANQGSEA. The ends lost 6 bases at V and 3 bases at J; junction bases unmatched: 11. Written as DNA, the CDR3 is TGCAGCGTAGGAGCGGGACTAGCGGTGGCGACAGATACGCAGTATTTT. The encoded protein is CSVGAGLAVATDTQYF.

The V call is TRBV6-5, the J call TRBJ2-7, with D perhaps TRBD1 (5 bases). Germline CDR1 and CDR2: MNHEY and SVGAGI. The CDR3 loop spans 12 amino acids. The V end lost 7 bases, the J end lost 2 bases, and 9 bases lay between the germline ends. CDR3 sequence reads: CASTTGPYEQYF. As DNA, the CDR3 is TGTGCCAGCACCACAGGTCCCTACGAGCAGTACTTC.

This clone was detected only once. V is TRBV4-1 and J is TRBJ2-3; 15 bases agree with TRBD2. The CDR3 spans 16 residues. Trimming removed 4 bases from V and 3 bases from J; junction bases left unmatched: 2. Germline V CDR1 and CDR2: MGHRA, YSYEKL. Written as DNA, the CDR3 is TGCGCCAGCAGCCGCGGACTAGCGGGGGGGACAGATACGCAGTATTTT. Translated, it gives CASSRGLAGGTDTQYF.

The gene calls are TRBV29-1 and TRBJ2-1; 9 bases map to TRBD1. The germline V gene encodes CDR1 SQVTM and CDR2 ANQGSEA. V lost 6 bases, J lost 7 bases, and 13 bases stayed unmatched. The CDR3 has 15 residues. Here the CDR3 reads CSVHNPGQGRNEQFF. DNA for the CDR3: TGCAGCGTACATAATCCGGGACAGGGCCGGAATGAGCAGTTCTTC.

The chain is built from TRBV6-5 and TRBJ1-4; a possible D gene is TRBD1 (6 bases). The V gene lost 8 bases and the J gene lost 8 bases, with 21 bases spanning the gap. Germline V gene sequence: CDR1 MNHEY, CDR2 SVGAGI. The CDR3 has 15 amino acids. In DNA form, the CDR3 reads TGTGCCAGCCTTGCCCCCCGGGGACAAATAGAAAAACTGTTTTTT. It translates to CASLAPRGQIEKLFF.

V is TRBV19 and J is TRBJ2-1; 7 bases map to TRBD1. V trimming: 11 bases; J trimming: 5 bases; junction bases outside the gene matches: 6. The V gene's germline CDR1 is LNHDA and CDR2 SQIVND (reference sequence). The CDR3 totals 12 residues. The CDR3 loop reads CAGPDRHNEQFF. The CDR3 DNA reads as TGTGCCGGGCCGGACAGGCACAATGAGCAGTTCTTC.

The chain combines TRBV9 with TRBJ1-2; TRBD1 matches 8 bases. This CDR3 spans 19 amino acids. V lost 0 bases and J lost 3; bases outside the gene matches: 16. Germline assignment: CDR1 SGDLS and CDR2 YYNGEE. Here the CDR3 DNA reads TGTGCCAGCAGCGTAGAGGTATCAGGCGCAGGGGGCCCGGACTATGGCTACACCTTC. Encoded protein: CASSVEVSGAGGPDYGYTF.

The chain is built from TRBV6-6 and TRBJ2-7; D uncertain. V gave up 0 bases and J gave up 3 bases, with 6 bases separating them. CDR1 is MNHNY, CDR2 SVGAGI, per germline (reference sequence). This CDR3 is built from 13 residues. The CDR3 loop reads CASSYSLDYEQYF. Here the CDR3 DNA reads TGTGCCAGCAGTTACTCTCTAGACTACGAGCAGTACTTC.

The rearrangement uses TRBV7-2 and TRBJ2-1; TRBD1 aligns across 8 bases. This CDR3 contains 14 residues. V lost 5 bases, J lost 5 bases, and 5 bases stayed unmatched. Germline V lookup: CDR1 SGHTA, CDR2 FQGNSA. CDR3 protein: CASSVDRGHNEQFF. The CDR3, as DNA: TGTGCCAGCAGCGTAGACAGGGGACACAATGAGCAGTTCTTC.

The chain uses TRBV5-4 and TRBJ2-2; 8 positions agree with TRBD2. With 0 bases clipped from V and 4 bases from J, the junction kept 5 bases outside the gene matches. Germline values: CDR1 SGHNT, CDR2 YYREEE (reference sequence). There are 16 residues in the CDR3. As DNA, the CDR3 is TGTGCCAGCAGCTTGGCCCGAGCGGGAGTCACCGGGGAGCTGTTTTTT. This translates into CASSLARAGVTGELFF. The complete variable domain, with remaining parts taken from reference TRBV5-4 and TRBJ2-2, reads ETGVTQSPTHLIKTRGQQVTLRCSSQSGHNTVSWYQQALGQGPQFIFQYYREEENGRGNFPPRFSGLQFPNYSSELNVNALELDDSALYLCASSLARAGVTGELFFGEGSRLTVL.

The chain joins TRBV18 to TRBJ2-5; a weak D match, TRBD1 (5 bases). CDR1 and CDR2 from the germline V gene are KGHSH and LQKENI. This CDR3 has 16 amino acids. Trimming shortened V by 0 bases and J by 2 bases, and 13 bases separated the two germline ends. The CDR3 loop reads CASSPPNSGQQETQYF. The DNA of the CDR3 is TGTGCCAGCTCACCACCCAATTCAGGACAACAAGAGACCCAGTACTTC.

V is TRBV5-1 and J is TRBJ1-4; TRBD1 matches 7 bases. Germline CDR1 SGHRS, CDR2 YFSETQ. J lost 5 bases, V lost 1 base, and 8 bases had no gene match. The CDR3 sequence is 16 residues long. Written as DNA, the CDR3 is TGCGCCAGCAGCTTGATCGGCCAGGGGGTGAATGAAAAACTGTTTTTT. Amino acid sequence: CASSLIGQGVNEKLFF.

The chain employs TRBV5-1 and TRBJ2-7; 8 nucleotides line up with TRBD1. V shed 3 bases, J shed 6 bases, and the junction held 8 bases outside the gene matches. From germline, CDR1 is SGHRS and CDR2 YFSETQ. The CDR3 consists of 14 residues. CDR3 sequence (DNA): TGCGCCAGCAGCTCAGGGACAGGACCTCTCGAGCAGTACTTC. Protein sequence: CASSSGTGPLEQYF.

The chain is built from TRBV11-1 and TRBJ2-5; 8 bases line up with TRBD1. Germline V CDR1 and CDR2: SGHAT, FQDESV (reference sequence). V shed 5 bases, J shed 5 bases, and the junction held 7 bases outside the gene matches. The length of the CDR3 is 14 residues. The CDR3 bases are TGTGCCAGCAGCGCCGGGGACAGGCCGGAGACCCAGTACTTC. This gives the protein CASSAGDRPETQYF.